This T cell receptor beta chain was sequenced in a study of T cell clonality in common variable immunodeficiency. TCRdb keeps only in-frame clones here, not all; method: immunoSEQ multiplex PCR. This sample includes about 47,000 clones with no singletons; its ten biggest clones take up roughly 6.2%. This clone has at least ten counts. The CDR3 is cut off 3 residues early in the read; its end comes from the germline J gene. This CDR3 has 16 residues. V was shortened by 0 bases and J by 1 base, with 11 bases between the two germline ends. Germline CDR1 SGHTA, CDR2 FQGNSA. The sequence was collected from a person aged 18 to 75 in good health. The chain has TRBV7-2 and TRBJ2-3; a weak D match, TRBD1 (5 bases). The specimen was peripheral blood mononuclear cells. CDR3 loop: CASSLALARGTDTQYF. The sequenced CDR3 bases are TGTGCCAGCAGCTTAGCGCTGGCCAGGGGCACAGATACG.